This is a list of T cell receptor beta chains from one sample in a study of tumor-infiltrating lymphocytes in oesophageal squamous cell carcinoma. TCRdb re-analysed the PCR reads in MiXCR, keeping a single row per CDR3 protein. The sample lists just under 20,000 distinct CDR3 sequences, roughly 40% occurring once. Material: esophageal tumor tissue. Receptor source: a male donor with esophageal squamous cell carcinoma. Each CDR3 is given with its conserved first and last residue. D genes are given only for firm matches. Clone size appears in some rows only: once, few, many, or a class for an expanded clone.

j_call	d_call	v_call	clone_size	cdr3_nt	cdr3_aa
TRBJ1-5	TRBD1	TRBV28	many	TGTGCCAGCAGTCCCCAGGGGGATCAGCCCCAGCATTTT	CASSPQGDQPQHF
TRBJ2-3	.	TRBV6-5	.	TGTGCCAGCAGTTGGGCCACAGATACGCAGTATTTT	CASSWATDTQYF
TRBJ1-5	.	TRBV28	.	TGTGCCAGCAGCCCGCGAGTTGGAAAAAAGGGCAATCAGCCCCAGCATTTT	CASSPRVGKKGNQPQHF
TRBJ1-4	.	TRBV7-9	few	TGTGCCAGCAGCGGAGACCCGGGGGAAAAACTGTTTTTT	CASSGDPGEKLFF
TRBJ2-5	TRBD2	TRBV28	.	TGTGCCAGCAGTTCCCCCGGGACTAGCGATTGGGAGACCCAGTACTTC	CASSSPGTSDWETQYF
TRBJ2-3	TRBD1	TRBV7-2	.	TGTGCCAGCAGCCCGGGGAGAGGACAGGGCCGGGATACGCAGTATTTT	CASSPGRGQGRDTQYF
TRBJ2-1	.	TRBV7-2	few	TGTGCCAGCACCTCCACCGGGAACACCTACAATGAGCAGTTCTTC	CASTSTGNTYNEQFF
TRBJ2-1	.	TRBV6-8	.	TGTGCCAGCACCGAGTACAATGAGCAGTTCTTC	CASTEYNEQFF
TRBJ2-1	.	TRBV7-2	.	TGTGCCAGCAGCTTATCACTAGAGCGGCGGCATGAGCAGTTCTTC	CASSLSLERRHEQFF
TRBJ2-1	.	TRBV14	many	TGTGCCAGCAGCCCAAGGCAGGGGCTCAACAATGAGCAGTTCTTC	CASSPRQGLNNEQFF
TRBJ2-7	TRBD2	TRBV6-4	few	TGTGCCAGCAGTGAGGAAGCGGGAAATGAGCAGTACTTC	CASSEEAGNEQYF
TRBJ1-1	TRBD1	TRBV28	.	TGTGCCAGCAGTTTCCGGGACAGAACTCAAGAGACCCAGTTCTTT	CASSFRDRTQETQFF
TRBJ2-3	.	TRBV6-6	.	TGTGCCAGCAGACCCGCCGGCGCGGCAGATACGCAGTATTTT	CASRPAGAADTQYF
TRBJ1-6	.	TRBV7-6	.	TGTGCCAGCAGCTTAGGGGGCGGGGGACACTCCCACAATGAGCAGTACTTT	CASSLGGGGHSHNEQYF
TRBJ2-1	.	TRBV14	many	TGTGCCAGCAGCCATCGGGGGATCGGCAATGAGCAGTTCTTC	CASSHRGIGNEQFF
TRBJ2-1	.	TRBV2	.	TGTGCCAGCAGTGACTGGCAGATCAATGAGCAGTTCTTC	CASSDWQINEQFF
TRBJ2-6	.	TRBV19	.	TGTGCCAGTAGTACTAGCAGAAACTCTGGGGCCAACGTCCTGACTTTC	CASSTSRNSGANVLTF
TRBJ2-7	.	TRBV27	many	TGTGCCAGCAGTTCCGGGACAAGCTCCTACGAGCAGTACTTC	CASSSGTSSYEQYF
TRBJ2-3	TRBD2	TRBV7-9	.	TGTGCCAGCAGCCCTCACCCCGGACTAGCAGGGAAGGATACGCAGTATTTT	CASSPHPGLAGKDTQYF
TRBJ2-1	.	TRBV19	many	TGTGCCAGTAGTATAGGGGAGGCGGGCAATGAGCAGTTCTTC	CASSIGEAGNEQFF
TRBJ2-2	.	TRBV7-2	many	TGTGCCAGCAGCCTCGAACCGGGACAGAACACCGGGGAGCTGTTTTTT	CASSLEPGQNTGELFF
TRBJ2-3	TRBD2	TRBV6-6	many	TGTGCCAGCAGTTACGGCGGGGGGGCCGGAGATACGCAGTATTTT	CASSYGGGAGDTQYF
TRBJ2-1	.	TRBV6-6	many	TGTGCCAGCAGTTACTCGATCGATGAGCAGTTCTTC	CASSYSIDEQFF
TRBJ2-7	.	TRBV6-1	many	TGTGCCATCGCCGCTGGGAGCTCCTACGAGCAGTACTTC	CAIAAGSSYEQYF
TRBJ2-3	.	TRBV7-3	.	TGTGCCAGCACCATGGTGGGGCAGCCGCAGTATTTT	CASTMVGQPQYF
TRBJ1-1	.	TRBV7-2	.	TGTGCCAGCAGCTTAGGGCCGTCTGGAGGGGTGACTTTCTTT	CASSLGPSGGVTFF
TRBJ2-7	TRBD1	TRBV18	many	TGTGCCAGCTCACGAGTACAGGGGGGCGAATACGAGCAGTACTTC	CASSRVQGGEYEQYF
TRBJ2-7	.	TRBV11-2	.	TGTGCCAGCAGCTTAGATCGGAATGGGTACCTTGATTCACCCCTCCACTTC	CASSLDRNGYLDSPLHF
TRBJ1-5	.	TRBV28	many	TGTGCCAGCAGGAGGTTCAATCAGCCCCAGCATTTT	CASRRFNQPQHF
TRBJ2-5	.	TRBV7-2	few	TGTGCCAGCAGCCCCCCGGGGGAGACCCAGTACTTC	CASSPPGETQYF
TRBJ2-5	TRBD1	TRBV24-1	.	TGTGCCACCAGTGACCCGACAGGGAATCTTTACCAAGAGACCCAGTACTTC	CATSDPTGNLYQETQYF
TRBJ2-7	.	TRBV7-2	many	TGTGCCAGCAGCTTAATCGGAAGGTTAGGCGAGCAGTACTTC	CASSLIGRLGEQYF
TRBJ2-5	TRBD1	TRBV9	.	TGTGCCAGCAGCGGCCCCCAGGGGGCTTTTGAGACCCAGTACTTC	CASSGPQGAFETQYF
TRBJ2-3	.	TRBV7-3	.	TGTGCCAGCAGCCCCCTGAAGGATTCCACAGATACGCAGTATTTT	CASSPLKDSTDTQYF
TRBJ1-4	.	TRBV6-6	many	TGTGCCAGCAGTTACTCTCGGGGGAGTGGGAAGGAAAAACTGTTTTTT	CASSYSRGSGKEKLFF
TRBJ2-5	.	TRBV6-8	.	TGTGCCAGCAGGGCCCTAGGGAGTCGAGAGACCCAGTACTTC	CASRALGSRETQYF
TRBJ2-7	TRBD1	TRBV7-8	.	TGTGCCAGCACTCAAGCACAGGGGTGGAGTGAGCAGTACTTC	CASTQAQGWSEQYF
TRBJ1-2	.	TRBV7-2	medium-sized	TGTGCCAGCAGCCCGTCCCTGGGCTACTATGGCTACACCTTC	CASSPSLGYYGYTF
TRBJ1-1	.	TRBV7-2	.	TGTGCCAGCAGCGGGGGGTTGGACACTGAAGCTTTCTTT	CASSGGLDTEAFF
TRBJ1-2	.	TRBV5-1	many	TGCGCCAGCAGACAAAGTAGGAGTAACTATGGCTACACCTTC	CASRQSRSNYGYTF
TRBJ2-3	TRBD2	TRBV7-8	.	TGTGCCAGCAGCTTAGGAGGGAGGGAGGATACGCAGTATTTT	CASSLGGREDTQYF
TRBJ2-6	.	TRBV24-1	many	TGTGCCACCAATACCGGGACTTTC	CATNTGTF
TRBJ2-7	.	TRBV11-1	.	TGTGCCAGCAGCTTAGGCCTAGCGAGCTCCTACGAGCAGTACTTC	CASSLGLASSYEQYF
TRBJ2-1	.	TRBV10-2	.	TGCGCCAGCACCAGGACGAGCTACAATGAGCAGTTCTTC	CASTRTSYNEQFF
TRBJ2-1	.	TRBV7-6	.	TGTGCCAGCAGCTTAGTTCACAGGGCAGGGTTTGGTAATGAGCAGTTCTTC	CASSLVHRAGFGNEQFF
TRBJ2-5	TRBD1	TRBV7-9	many	TGTGCCAGCAGCTTAATTTGGGCCCGGGACAGGGGTTTAGAGACCCAGTACTTC	CASSLIWARDRGLETQYF
TRBJ2-1	TRBD2	TRBV11-1	many	TGTGCCAGCAGCTTAGGCCCCTGGGCTAGCGGGGGGAACAATGAGCAGTTCTTC	CASSLGPWASGGNNEQFF
TRBJ2-1	TRBD2	TRBV19	many	TGTGCCAGTACACGTCGGGGGGGCTTGGCTGAGCAGTTCTTC	CASTRRGGLAEQFF
TRBJ2-1	TRBD1	TRBV7-3	.	TGTGCCAGCAGCTCCACAGGGGAGAAATACAATGAGCAGTTCTTC	CASSSTGEKYNEQFF
TRBJ2-5	TRBD1	TRBV4-2	.	TGTGCCAGCAGCCAAGGTCGGACCAGGGGGCTGAACACCGGGGAGCTGTATTTT	CASSQGRTRGLNTGELYF